This T cell receptor (beta chain) was observed in a study of breast tumors, draining lymph nodes, adjacent tissues (dated by TCRdb to about 2016). Study-level background: The study compared TCR beta repertoires across tumor, adjacent nontumor tissue and axillary lymph nodes from breast cancer patients. In human breast cancer, the study set out to evaluate how tumor, surrounding tissue and draining lymph node repertoires relate to one another and whether T cells may move between these sites. Overall study results and their limits: The data were considered consistent with the idea that most tumor T cells come from the lymph node and then expand in tumor tissue. T-cell repertoire diversity in tumors was found to be lower than in lymph nodes but higher than in nontumor tissue, and preferential V and J gene usage was observed. Tumor and nontumor tissue repertoires were found to be significantly more similar in luminal-like than in basal-like breast cancer. The study presented the conclusion that tumor T cells originate in lymph nodes as consistent with a hypothesis, not as something directly demonstrated.

The sample was run on an Illumina HiSeq 2000. TCR beta chain libraries were generated through multiplex PCR amplification. The amplified TCR beta chain products were analyzed by high-throughput sequencing. TCRdb reprocessed the public reads (quality trimming at Q25 with fastp, clone calling with MiXCR) and kept in-frame beta chains. One record per CDR3 amino acid sequence lists the most common genes and DNA. The sample profile shows around 170,000 distinct CDR3 sequences; roughly 30% of them were found once. Together, the top ten hold approximately 4.3% of the sample. Taken from the germline V gene, the CDR1 and CDR2 loops are SGHTA and FQGNSA. From its cysteine to its phenylalanine, the CDR3 spans 17 amino acids. The only DNA kept is the CDR3, 51 bases in frame from the first base. Comments on this clonotype: Its antigen is currently not known. A read error may explain this, as a much larger clone is one base away.

The lymph node samples were taken from the axillary draining lymph nodes of breast cancer patients. This receptor was taken from a female donor with breast cancer. Some clones in this sample may be carry-over from other donors' samples. Sample: axillary lymph node tissue. The chain links TRBV7-2 with TRBJ1-3, with the D gene call left open. DNA sequence: TGTGCCAGCAGCTTAGTATTCGGGAGGAGTTCTGGAAACCCCATATATTTT. Translated, it gives CASSLVFGRSSGNPIYF.